These T cell receptor beta chains were read from a single sample in a study of PD-1 blockade in classical Hodgkin lymphoma. Sequencing was performed with immunoSEQ multiplex PCR; in TCRdb, only in-frame clones are kept and a portion is missing. The sample consists of over 25,000 clones, 78% of them appearing once. The material was peripheral blood mononuclear cells (PBMCs), obtained before the second cycle of nivolumab. The receptors here all came from a human donor with classical Hodgkin lymphoma. Each CDR3 is given without its conserved first and last residue. Clone size is given for some rows only: seen once, a few or many times, or a class if the clone is expanded.

V gene: TRBV7-2
CDR3 length: 14
J gene: TRBJ1-2
clone size: NA
CDR3 protein: ASSFFSRTGGDGYT

V gene: TRBV7-6
CDR3 length: 12
J gene: TRBJ1-1
clone size: NA
CDR3 protein: ASSPGQYDTEAF

V gene: TRBV15
CDR3 length: 12
J gene: TRBJ2-7
clone size: NA
CDR3 protein: ATSRDYRSYEQY

V gene: TRBV10-3
CDR3 length: 13
J gene: TRBJ1-1
clone size: NA
CDR3 protein: AISGRDIRNTEAF

V gene: TRBV9
CDR3 length: 13
J gene: TRBJ1-4
clone size: NA
CDR3 protein: ASSVSGGTNEKLF

V gene: TRBV6-5
CDR3 length: 13
J gene: TRBJ2-3
clone size: NA
CDR3 protein: ASSPKRGGADTQY

V gene: TRBV19
CDR3 length: 12
J gene: TRBJ1-6
clone size: NA
CDR3 protein: ASSPGNLNSPLH

V gene: TRBV11-3
CDR3 length: 13
J gene: TRBJ2-5
clone size: NA
CDR3 protein: ASSLGLAGQETQY

V gene: TRBV28
CDR3 length: 17
J gene: TRBJ1-2
clone size: NA
CDR3 protein: ASSFPGQGSSGVNYGYT

V gene: TRBV5-1
CDR3 length: 13
J gene: TRBJ1-4
clone size: once
CDR3 protein: ASRGRTGGDEKLF

V gene: TRBV18
CDR3 length: 14
J gene: TRBJ1-2
clone size: NA
CDR3 protein: ASSPTTGRLNYGYT

V gene: TRBV19
CDR3 length: 13
J gene: TRBJ1-1
clone size: NA
CDR3 protein: ASSIPSSTGTEAF

V gene: TRBV6-5
CDR3 length: 12
J gene: TRBJ1-5
clone size: NA
CDR3 protein: ASKPDHSNQPQH

V gene: TRBV30
CDR3 length: 14
J gene: TRBJ2-7
clone size: NA
CDR3 protein: AWNPVGVGRIYEQY

V gene: TRBV28
CDR3 length: 12
J gene: TRBJ2-1
clone size: NA
CDR3 protein: ASSPANIQKKQF

V gene: TRBV29-1
CDR3 length: 13
J gene: TRBJ1-2
clone size: NA
CDR3 protein: SVYSTGSSNYGYT

V gene: TRBV10-3
CDR3 length: 16
J gene: TRBJ2-7
clone size: once
CDR3 protein: AISEPDRRPLRSYEQY

V gene: TRBV18
CDR3 length: 14
J gene: TRBJ1-6
clone size: NA
CDR3 protein: ASSPPGQGYNSPLH

V gene: TRBV4-3
CDR3 length: 14
J gene: TRBJ2-1
clone size: few
CDR3 protein: ASSQDRRGGTYEQF

V gene: TRBV10-3
CDR3 length: 13
J gene: TRBJ2-2
clone size: NA
CDR3 protein: ASTTGGAWAGELF

V gene: TRBV6-6
CDR3 length: 12
J gene: TRBJ2-7
clone size: NA
CDR3 protein: ASSSQGLSYEQY

V gene: TRBV6-5
CDR3 length: 9
J gene: TRBJ2-1
clone size: NA
CDR3 protein: ASSYLGLQF

V gene: TRBV28
CDR3 length: 12
J gene: TRBJ1-5
clone size: large
CDR3 protein: ASSFWQGGQPQH

V gene: TRBV6-5
CDR3 length: 9
J gene: TRBJ1-2
clone size: NA
CDR3 protein: ASRAYGGYT

V gene: TRBV4-2
CDR3 length: 17
J gene: TRBJ2-2
clone size: NA
CDR3 protein: ASSPAGGATSGGRGELF

V gene: TRBV25-1
CDR3 length: 13
J gene: TRBJ1-2
clone size: NA
CDR3 protein: ASSESGTGSSGYT

V gene: TRBV11-2
CDR3 length: 10
J gene: TRBJ1-2
clone size: once
CDR3 protein: ASSIGSARVT

V gene: TRBV28
CDR3 length: 11
J gene: TRBJ1-2
clone size: once
CDR3 protein: ASSLSGVYGYT

V gene: TRBV5-4
CDR3 length: 13
J gene: TRBJ2-3
clone size: NA
CDR3 protein: ASSSGGGWADTQY

V gene: TRBV6-5
CDR3 length: 10
J gene: TRBJ2-1
clone size: NA
CDR3 protein: ASSYEGNEQF

V gene: TRBV11-3
CDR3 length: 12
J gene: TRBJ2-5
clone size: NA
CDR3 protein: ASSLVTGQETQY

V gene: TRBV4-2
CDR3 length: 14
J gene: TRBJ2-1
clone size: NA
CDR3 protein: ASSQVSGGTYNEQF

V gene: TRBV27
CDR3 length: 14
J gene: TRBJ1-4
clone size: NA
CDR3 protein: ASSRDVGQGGEKLF

V gene: TRBV5-1
CDR3 length: 13
J gene: TRBJ2-2
clone size: NA
CDR3 protein: ASSLALAENGELF

V gene: TRBV10-1
CDR3 length: 14
J gene: TRBJ2-2
clone size: NA
CDR3 protein: ASRRGRPLNTGELF

V gene: TRBV7-2
CDR3 length: 10
J gene: TRBJ1-5
clone size: once
CDR3 protein: ASSSYDGPQH

V gene: TRBV11-3
CDR3 length: 12
J gene: TRBJ2-3
clone size: NA
CDR3 protein: ASSLLAGGESQY

V gene: TRBV7-3
CDR3 length: 13
J gene: TRBJ2-1
clone size: NA
CDR3 protein: ASSLGLAENNEQF

V gene: TRBV5-1
CDR3 length: 11
J gene: TRBJ1-4
clone size: NA
CDR3 protein: ASSMDRGEKLF

V gene: TRBV6-5
CDR3 length: 13
J gene: TRBJ2-1
clone size: NA
CDR3 protein: ASSRGDRGGDEQF

V gene: TRBV27
CDR3 length: 12
J gene: TRBJ2-2
clone size: NA
CDR3 protein: ASSLRQGSGELF

V gene: TRBV9
CDR3 length: 13
J gene: TRBJ2-3
clone size: NA
CDR3 protein: ASSFSGGYTDTQY

V gene: TRBV2
CDR3 length: 9
J gene: TRBJ2-7
clone size: NA
CDR3 protein: ASSEQTSLY

V gene: TRBV7-9
CDR3 length: 13
J gene: TRBJ1-1
clone size: NA
CDR3 protein: ASSDRGVGGTEAF

V gene: TRBV18
CDR3 length: 11
J gene: TRBJ2-1
clone size: NA
CDR3 protein: ASSPSQGNEQF

V gene: TRBV7-2
CDR3 length: 12
J gene: TRBJ1-6
clone size: few
CDR3 protein: ASTLWGANSPLH

V gene: TRBV5-1
CDR3 length: 13
J gene: TRBJ2-7
clone size: NA
CDR3 protein: ASSLEGGSSYEQY

V gene: TRBV9
CDR3 length: 12
J gene: TRBJ1-1
clone size: NA
CDR3 protein: ASSVRAQNTEAF

V gene: TRBV7-8
CDR3 length: 14
J gene: TRBJ1-6
clone size: NA
CDR3 protein: ASSSQGSTSNSPLH

V gene: TRBV11-1
CDR3 length: 13
J gene: TRBJ1-1
clone size: once
CDR3 protein: ASSLGAGASSEAF

V gene: TRBV7-7
CDR3 length: 14
J gene: TRBJ2-5
clone size: NA
CDR3 protein: ASSLGGNGVRETQY

V gene: TRBV9
CDR3 length: 13
J gene: TRBJ2-5
clone size: NA
CDR3 protein: ASSVMSGVGETQY

V gene: TRBV10-3
CDR3 length: 11
J gene: TRBJ1-3
clone size: NA
CDR3 protein: AISRGSGNTIY

V gene: TRBV18
CDR3 length: 15
J gene: TRBJ1-5
clone size: NA
CDR3 protein: ASSPGRGRDSNQPQH